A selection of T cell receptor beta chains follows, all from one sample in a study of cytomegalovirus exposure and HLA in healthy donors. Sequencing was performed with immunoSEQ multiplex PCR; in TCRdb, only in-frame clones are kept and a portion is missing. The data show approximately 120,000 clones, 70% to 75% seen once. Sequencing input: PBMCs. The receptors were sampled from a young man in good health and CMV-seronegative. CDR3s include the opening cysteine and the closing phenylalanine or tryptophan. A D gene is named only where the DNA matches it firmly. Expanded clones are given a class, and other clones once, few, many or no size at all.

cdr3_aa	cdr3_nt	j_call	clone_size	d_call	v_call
CASSEGTERYYGYTF	TGTGCCAGCAGCGAAGGGACAGAAAGATACTATGGCTACACCTTC	TRBJ1-2	-	TRBD1	TRBV9
CASSFSSSGPFIF	TGTGCCAGCAGTTTCTCCTCTAGCGGGCCTTTCATCTTC	TRBJ2-4	few	TRBD2	TRBV28
CASSLRTEPINEQFF	TGCGCCAGCAGCTTGAGGACAGAACCTATCAATGAGCAGTTCTTC	TRBJ2-1	-	-	TRBV5-1
CASQGGRNQPQHF	TGTGCCAGCCAAGGAGGCAGAAATCAGCCCCAGCATTTT	TRBJ1-5	-	-	TRBV2
CSAAPRGAYEQYF	TGCAGCGCCGCTCCCCGGGGGGCCTACGAGCAGTACTTC	TRBJ2-7	-	TRBD2	TRBV29-1
CASSQGRGGSGELFF	TGCGCCAGCAGCCAAGGGCGGGGGGGCAGCGGGGAGCTGTTTTTT	TRBJ2-2	-	TRBD2	TRBV4-1
CASSLIRGSYNEQFF	TGTGCCAGCAGCCTAATCCGGGGTTCCTACAATGAGCAGTTCTTC	TRBJ2-1	-	-	TRBV27
CASSYAAASEQYF	TGTGCCAGCAGTTACGCGGCAGCCTCCGAGCAGTACTTC	TRBJ2-7	-	-	TRBV6-5
CASSLRGDGNIQYF	TGTGCCAGCAGTCTACGGGGGGATGGTAACATTCAGTACTTC	TRBJ2-4	few	TRBD2	TRBV27
CASSPSPYEQYF	TGTGCCAGCAGCCCGTCCCCCTACGAGCAGTACTTC	TRBJ2-7	-	-	TRBV7-2
CASSFMRAGDMVDEQFF	TGTGCCAGCAGCTTTATGAGGGCCGGGGATATGGTCGATGAGCAGTTCTTC	TRBJ2-1	-	-	TRBV5-4
CASSAQQGRGANVLTF	TGTGCCAGCAGCGCCCAACAGGGGAGGGGGGCCAACGTCCTGACTTTC	TRBJ2-6	-	-	TRBV9
CASSWLGTLGETQYF	TGTGCCAGCAGTTGGTTAGGGACACTGGGAGAGACCCAGTACTTC	TRBJ2-5	-	-	TRBV6-5
CASLKFGQTEAFF	TGTGCTAGCCTGAAATTTGGTCAGACTGAAGCTTTCTTT	TRBJ1-1	-	-	TRBV19
CASSFPRDFHEQYF	TGTGCCAGCAGTTTTCCGCGAGACTTCCACGAGCAGTACTTC	TRBJ2-7	-	-	TRBV28
CASSLRTGTDTQYF	TGTGCCAGTAGTCTTCGGACAGGCACAGATACGCAGTATTTT	TRBJ2-3	-	-	TRBV19
CASSLEGTGYYEQYF	TGTGCCAGCAGCTTAGAGGGGACAGGGTACTACGAGCAGTACTTC	TRBJ2-7	-	TRBD1	TRBV11-3
CASSLDSSHEQYF	TGTGCCAGCAGCTTGGACAGTTCCCACGAGCAGTACTTC	TRBJ2-7	-	-	TRBV25-1
CASSFGLTGPKEQYF	TGCGCCAGCAGCTTTGGGCTGACAGGACCCAAGGAGCAGTACTTC	TRBJ2-7	-	-	TRBV5-1
CASSFHGSNYEQYF	TGTGCCAGCAGTTTTCACGGGAGCAACTACGAGCAGTACTTC	TRBJ2-7	-	-	TRBV28
CASSQVSGENTIYF	TGCGCCAGCAGCCAAGTGTCGGGAGAAAACACCATATATTTT	TRBJ1-3	-	-	TRBV4-3
CASSHSELRIAFF	TGCGCCAGCAGCCACTCGGAGCTCAGAATAGCTTTCTTT	TRBJ1-1	-	-	TRBV4-3
CAISMSANEKLFF	TGTGCCATCTCGATGTCAGCTAATGAAAAACTGTTTTTT	TRBJ1-4	-	-	TRBV10-3
CASSLALTASYEQYF	TGTGCCAGCAGCTTAGCTCTGACAGCCTCTTACGAGCAGTACTTC	TRBJ2-7	-	-	TRBV7-8
CASSIGTSGMVQYF	TGCGCCAGCAGCATTGGGACTAGCGGGATGGTGCAGTACTTC	TRBJ2-7	-	TRBD2	TRBV5-1
CASSSGQSYGYTF	TGTGCCAGCAGCTCCGGACAATCTTATGGCTACACCTTC	TRBJ1-2	once	-	TRBV28
CASSDPGVGNTEAFF	TGTGCCAGCAGCGATCCAGGGGTCGGGAACACTGAAGCTTTCTTT	TRBJ1-1	-	-	TRBV9
CATSSRQVLSGNTIYF	TGTGCCACCAGCAGTAGACAGGTTCTCTCTGGAAACACCATATATTTT	TRBJ1-3	-	-	TRBV15
CATSTPGTGIDAIYF	TGTGCCACCAGCACACCCGGGACAGGTATTGACGCCATATATTTT	TRBJ1-3	few	TRBD1	TRBV15
CASSFTGGGSYNEQFF	TGCGCCAGCAGCTTCACAGGGGGCGGCTCCTACAATGAGCAGTTCTTC	TRBJ2-1	-	TRBD1	TRBV5-1
CASGGRAFYEQYF	TGTGCCAGCGGCGGGAGGGCCTTCTACGAGCAGTACTTC	TRBJ2-7	-	TRBD2	TRBV14
CASSPIGGSYNSPLHF	TGTGCCAGCAGCCCAATAGGGGGCTCCTATAATTCACCCCTCCACTTT	TRBJ1-6	few	-	TRBV7-8
CASSVALGQGYEQYF	TGTGCCAGCAGCGTAGCTTTGGGACAGGGCTACGAGCAGTACTTC	TRBJ2-7	-	TRBD1	TRBV9
CASSAGHPNEKLFF	TGTGCCAGCAGCGCAGGACACCCTAATGAAAAACTGTTTTTT	TRBJ1-4	-	-	TRBV6-1
CASSFNRNTEAFF	TGTGCCAGCAGCTTCAACAGGAACACTGAAGCTTTCTTT	TRBJ1-1	-	-	TRBV7-6
CSGGTGSYEQYF	TGCAGCGGGGGGACAGGTTCCTACGAGCAGTACTTC	TRBJ2-7	-	TRBD1	TRBV29-1